The T cell receptor (beta chain) under discussion was sequenced for a study of cytomegalovirus exposure and HLA in healthy donors. Whole-study context: The roughly 110 validation repertoires were produced on the same platform as the 720 or so repertoires of the first cohort. This was reported in a later analysis. Study-level results: Usually a TCR sequence was rare, but some public TCRs were found in many donors. The tendency of first-cohort TCR clusters to co-occur in the 120 or so validation repertoires was identified by a subsequent analysis.

This clone was detected once. Its matching antigen is unknown. The V end was cut by 4 bases, the J end by 5 bases, with 6 bases between. Germline V CDR1 and CDR2: MNHNS, SASEGT. CDR3 length: 12 amino acids. Assay used: immunoSEQ multiplex PCR; TCRdb lists only in-frame clones, some missing. The sample gives around 300,000 clones, roughly 88% of which show up once; approximately 0.95% is in the top ten. The specimen was PBMCs. This sequence originates from a man aged 25 to 40 in good health and CMV-seronegative. The chain recombines TRBV6-1 with TRBJ1-5; no clear D. CDR3: CASSAGYQPQHF. As DNA, the CDR3 is TGTGCCAGCAGTGCGGGGTATCAGCCCCAGCATTTT.